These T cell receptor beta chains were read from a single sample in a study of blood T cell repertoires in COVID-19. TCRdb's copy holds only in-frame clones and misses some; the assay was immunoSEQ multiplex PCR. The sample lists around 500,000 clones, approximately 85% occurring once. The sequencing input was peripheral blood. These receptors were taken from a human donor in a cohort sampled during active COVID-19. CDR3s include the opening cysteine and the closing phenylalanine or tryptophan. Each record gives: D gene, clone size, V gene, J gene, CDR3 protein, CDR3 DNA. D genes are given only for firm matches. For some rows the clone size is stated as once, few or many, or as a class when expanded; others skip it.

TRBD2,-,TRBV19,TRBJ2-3,CASSPGGAGTDTQYF,TGTGCCAGTAGTCCCGGTGGAGCGGGAACAGATACGCAGTATTTT
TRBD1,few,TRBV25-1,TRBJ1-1,CASSGHRGKSLTITEAFF,TGTGCCAGCAGTGGTCACAGGGGGAAAAGCTTAACAATAACTGAAGCTTTCTTT
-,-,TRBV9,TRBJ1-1,CASAPGFTEAFF,TGTGCCAGCGCCCCGGGGTTCACTGAAGCTTTCTTT
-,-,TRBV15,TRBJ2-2,CATIERSNTGELFF,TGTGCCACCATAGAGCGTTCGAACACCGGGGAGCTGTTTTTT
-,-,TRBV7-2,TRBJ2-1,CASSLASGSAANEQFF,TGTGCCAGCAGCTTAGCGAGCGGGTCCGCGGCCAATGAGCAGTTCTTC
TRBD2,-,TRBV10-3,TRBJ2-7,CAISESASGFYEQYF,TGTGCCATCAGTGAGTCGGCTAGCGGGTTTTACGAGCAGTACTTC
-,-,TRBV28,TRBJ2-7,CASSLPRGGAYEQYF,TGTGCCAGCAGTTTGCCCAGGGGAGGGGCCTACGAGCAGTACTTC
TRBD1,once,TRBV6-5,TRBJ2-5,CASRRQGAGGETQYF,TGTGCCAGCAGGCGACAGGGGGCAGGCGGAGAGACCCAGTACTTC
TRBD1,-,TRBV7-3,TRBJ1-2,CASSERTGYGYTF,TGTGCCAGCAGCGAAAGGACAGGGTATGGCTACACCTTC
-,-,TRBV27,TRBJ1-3,CASSSGQYGNTIYF,TGTGCCAGCAGCTCAGGGCAGTATGGAAACACCATATATTTT
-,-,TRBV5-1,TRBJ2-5,CASRGITEGQETQYF,TGCGCCAGTCGCGGGATTACTGAGGGGCAAGAGACCCAGTACTTC
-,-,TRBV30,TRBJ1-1,CAWSGAGGSAEAFF,TGTGCCTGGAGTGGTGCTGGAGGGAGCGCTGAAGCTTTCTTT
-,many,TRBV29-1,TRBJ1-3,CSATVGAGGNTIYF,TGCAGCGCAACGGTTGGGGCAGGGGGAAACACCATATATTTT
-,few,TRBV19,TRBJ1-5,CASSVNVDKPQHF,TGTGCCAGTAGTGTAAACGTAGATAAACCCCAGCATTTT
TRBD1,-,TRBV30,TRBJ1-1,CAWSPHRGRTEAFF,TGTGCCTGGAGTCCACACAGGGGGCGAACTGAAGCTTTCTTT
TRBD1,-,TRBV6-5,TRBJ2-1,CASRDRETYNEQFF,TGTGCCAGCCGGGACAGGGAGACATACAATGAGCAGTTCTTC
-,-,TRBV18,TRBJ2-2,CASSPPLAHKTNTGELFF,TGTGCCAGCTCACCACCCTTAGCGCATAAGACGAACACCGGGGAGCTGTTTTTT
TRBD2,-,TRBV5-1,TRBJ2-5,CASSRTSAQETQYF,TGCGCCAGCAGCCGGACTAGCGCCCAAGAGACCCAGTACTTC
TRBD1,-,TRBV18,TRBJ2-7,CASSLSGTGEFYEQYF,TGTGCCAGCTCACTTTCCGGGACAGGGGAGTTCTACGAGCAGTACTTC
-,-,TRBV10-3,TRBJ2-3,CAISPGAPVTTQYF,TGTGCCATCAGCCCAGGGGCCCCCGTGACGACGCAGTATTTT
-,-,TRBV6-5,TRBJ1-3,CASSTPGRGNTIYF,TGTGCCAGCAGTACTCCGGGAAGGGGAAACACCATATATTTT
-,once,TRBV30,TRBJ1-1,CAWSVEVGNTEAFF,TGTGCCTGGAGTGTTGAGGTGGGGAACACTGAAGCTTTCTTT
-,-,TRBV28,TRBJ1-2,CASSYQLGGGYGYTF,TGTGCCAGCAGTTATCAGTTAGGGGGTGGGTATGGCTACACCTTC
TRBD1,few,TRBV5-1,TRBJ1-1,CASSLQGMTNTEAFF,TGCGCCAGCAGCTTACAGGGGATGACGAACACTGAAGCTTTCTTT
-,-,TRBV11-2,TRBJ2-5,CASSRIEGTQYF,TGTGCCAGCAGCCGCATAGAGGGGACCCAGTACTTC
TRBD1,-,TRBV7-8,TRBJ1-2,CASSHRTGFYGYTF,TGTGCCAGCAGCCATAGGACAGGTTTCTATGGCTACACCTTC
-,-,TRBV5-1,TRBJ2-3,CASSLTRHKVDTQYF,TGCGCCAGCAGCTTGACTAGGCATAAGGTCGATACGCAGTATTTT